This paragraph covers one T cell receptor (beta chain) sequence. The antigen remains undetermined. Sequence data for DNA of cultured CD4+ T cells were generated by the Oncomine TCR Beta short-read assay. TCRdb called the PCR reads again in MiXCR, with one record for every CDR3 protein. Of about 18,000 distinct CDR3 sequences listed, around 78% were seen once; the top ten hold about 15%. The CDR3 is made up of 15 amino acids. The germline gives CDR1 SGHTA, CDR2 FQGNSA. The germline V and J ends were trimmed by 0 bases and 4 bases, with 11 bases remaining between them. This entry is derived from a study of vaccination and CD4 T cells after COVID-19. Study at large: Four females and six males made up the convalescents, two of whom were Hispanic.

As to treatment: approximately 9-day PBMC culture with coronavirus spike peptide pools or control peptides (ViraFEST assay). The source of this sequence is a human donor who received a COVID-19 vaccine. The sample was CD4+ T cells from blood, cultured in vitro, taken after SARS-CoV-2 vaccination. This chain uses TRBV7-2 with TRBJ2-3; D call uncertain. CDR3 residues: CASSLAERIPDTQYF. Written as DNA, the CDR3 is TGTGCCAGCAGCTTAGCCGAGAGAATACCAGATACGCAGTATTTT.